This T cell receptor (beta chain) was sequenced in a study of a mutant IDH1 vaccine in newly diagnosed glioma. Looking at the study overall: Treated patients had a mean age of 40.4 years and a roughly 60% male, 37.5% female split. Earlier treatment was radiotherapy, temozolomide, or both, with most getting both. Study-wide findings and caveats: Any relationship between pseudoprogression and changes in top peripheral T cell clonotypes seemed absent.

The assay was immunoSEQ multiplex PCR, and TCRdb's table has in-frame clones only and misses some. This sample has around 92,000 clones, with roughly 90% found just once. V trimming: 0 bases; J trimming: 4 bases; junction bases outside the gene matches: 8. This CDR3 is built from 16 residues. Per germline, CDR1 LNHNV and CDR2 YYDKDF (reference sequence). On this clone itself: The antigen is not known.

Time point given: baseline, week 1 (first vaccination visit). Treatment defined: pre-vaccination baseline after standard-of-care therapy. This chain connects TRBV15 to TRBJ1-1, with 7 positions matching TRBD1. The sequence was obtained from a woman aged 45-65 years with glioma. The sample in question was PBMCs, obtained from a glioma patient treated with radiotherapy, temozolomide or both. The CDR3 DNA is TGTGCCACCAGCAGAGACCGGACAGGTAGGATCACTGAAGCTTTCTTT. Protein: CATSRDRTGRITEAFF. Combining the CDR3 with reference TRBV15 and TRBJ1-1 gives the whole variable domain DAMVIQNPRYQVTQFGKPVTLSCSQTLNHNVMYWYQQKSSQAPKLLFHYYDKDFNNEADTPDNFQSRRPNTSFCFLDIRSPGLGDTAMYLCATSRDRTGRITEAFFGQGTRLTVV.